These 14 T cell receptor beta chains originate from one sample sequenced in a study of T cell responses to AZD1222 COVID-19 vaccine. Produced via immunoSEQ multiplex PCR; TCRdb's table is partial and in-frame only. The sample holds roughly 110,000 clones, about 93% seen once. Sequences were derived from peripheral blood, sampled on day 0 of AZD1222 vaccination. Receptors originate from an adult in good health.

This chain links TRBV11-2 with TRBJ2-5, with TRBD2 as a possible D gene (5 bases). The CDR3 is 16 amino acids. V gave up 1 base and J gave up 0 bases, with 12 bases separating them. Germline CDR1 and CDR2: SGHAT and FQNNGV. This CDR3 is CASSLGGGGHQETQYF. The CDR3 DNA reads as TGTGCCAGCAGCTTAGGAGGAGGCGGACACCAAGAGACCCAGTACTTC.

This clone showed up just a few times. This chain links TRBV6-5 with TRBJ1-3, with D tentatively TRBD1 (5 bases). CDR1 is MNHEY and CDR2 is SVGAGI in the germline V gene. The CDR3 has 15 amino acids. The V gene lost 6 bases and the J gene lost 0 bases, with 12 bases spanning the gap. Here the CDR3 DNA reads TGTGCCAGCAGGCCCACAGGAGCCTCTGGAAACACCATATATTTT. This translates into CASRPTGASGNTIYF.

DNA for the CDR3: TGTGCCACCAGTGATCCCCTGGCCACCGGGGAGCTGTTTTTT. Translated, it gives CATSDPLATGELFF. This rearrangement joins TRBV24-1 to TRBJ2-2; D uncertain. The CDR3 has 14 amino acids. Germline V CDR1 and CDR2: KGHDR, SFDVKD. V was clipped by 3 bases and J by 4 bases, with 8 bases between them.

The chain couples TRBV2 to TRBJ1-5, with unresolved D. The CDR3 has 15 residues. Looked up from germline, CDR1 is SNHLY and CDR2 is FYNNEI. V was clipped by 3 bases and J by 4 bases, with 13 bases between them. This chain's CDR3 is CASSEVDSENQPQHF. In nucleotides, the CDR3 is TGTGCCAGCAGTGAGGTGGACTCTGAGAATCAGCCCCAGCATTTT. Full variable domain (outside the CDR3, taken from reference TRBV2 and TRBJ1-5): EPEVTQTPSHQVTQMGQEVILRCVPISNHLYFYWYRQILGQKVEFLVSFYNNEISEKSEIFDDQFSVERPDGSNFTLKIRSTKLEDSAMYFCASSEVDSENQPQHFGDGTRLSIL.

V usage is TRBV2 and J usage is TRBJ1-2; the D is unclear. V was pared by 6 bases and J by 10 bases, with 18 bases between. In germline, CDR1 is SNHLY, CDR2 FYNNEI. The CDR3 is 13 residues long. CDR3 sequence (DNA): TGTGCCAGCAGCGAGCAGAGCCTTCTAGACTACACCTTC. Its protein is CASSEQSLLDYTF.

J is TRBJ2-5 and V is TRBV19; tentative D call: TRBD1 (5 bases). Trimming stripped 9 bases from V and 5 bases from J, with 10 bases between. The CDR3 has 11 amino acids. Germline V CDR1 and CDR2: LNHDA, SQIVND (reference sequence). CDR3 sequence: CASRVDETQYF. The CDR3 region has the DNA TGTGCCAGCAGGGTGGACGAGACCCAGTACTTC.

DNA for the CDR3: TGTGCCAGCAGCTTAGACCTGGACAGGGTCGCCTACGAGCAGTACTTC. This gives the protein CASSLDLDRVAYEQYF. This chain uses TRBV7-2 with TRBJ2-7, with 8 bases fitting TRBD1. Germline V CDR1 and CDR2: SGHTA, FQGNSA. CDR3 length: 16 residues. V shed 1 base and J 2 bases; nucleotides not matched to a gene: 7. Complete variable domain (other parts from reference TRBV7-2 and TRBJ2-7): GAGVSQSPSNKVTEKGKDVELRCDPISGHTALYWYRQSLGQGLEFLIYFQGNSAPDKSGLPSDRFSAERTGGSVSTLTIQRTQQEDSAVYLCASSLDLDRVAYEQYFGPGTRLTVT.

The chain joins TRBV7-9 to TRBJ2-7; 8 bases fit TRBD1. The CDR3 is made up of 16 amino acids. Trimming cost V 3 bases and J 4 bases; bases outside gene matches: 11. Germline CDR1 SEHNR, CDR2 FQNEAQ (reference sequence). The CDR3 sequence is CASSFQGSQGVYEQYF. DNA for the CDR3: TGTGCCAGCAGCTTCCAGGGGTCACAGGGGGTGTACGAGCAGTACTTC.

A single count supports this clone. The chain is built from TRBV9 and TRBJ2-5, with 11 positions matching TRBD2. Trimming at V came to 3 bases and at J to 4 bases, leaving 8 bases not matched to a gene. In germline, CDR1 is SGDLS, CDR2 YYNGEE. The CDR3 runs to 16 residues. The CDR3: CASSDDRLAGSETQYF. The CDR3 nucleotides read TGTGCCAGCAGCGATGACCGACTAGCGGGGTCAGAGACCCAGTACTTC.

The chain employs TRBV4-3 and TRBJ2-1; TRBD2 agrees at 13 bases. The CDR3 runs 20 residues. The germline V gene has CDR1 LGHNA and CDR2 YSLEER. With V trimmed by 0 bases and J by 0 bases, 8 bases remained unmatched. The CDR3 coding sequence is TGCGCCAGCAGCCAAGAATTAAGGACTAGCGGGGGCCTCTCCTACAATGAGCAGTTCTTC. This codes for CASSQELRTSGGLSYNEQFF.

The V call is TRBV27, the J call TRBJ1-5, with 11 nucleotides matching TRBD1. Germline lookup yields CDR1 MNHEY and CDR2 SMNVEV (reference sequence). The CDR3 spans 14 residues. V was pared by 6 bases and J by 4 bases, with 2 bases of the junction left unmatched. CDR3 loop: CASRDRGLNQPQHF. The CDR3 coding sequence is TGTGCCAGCAGGGACAGGGGGCTTAATCAGCCCCAGCATTTT.

This sequence joins TRBV5-1 and TRBJ2-3; 7 bases agree with TRBD2. CDR3 length equals 16 residues. From germline, CDR1 is SGHRS and CDR2 YFSETQ. With V trimmed by 0 bases and J by 5 bases, 9 bases remained unmatched. The CDR3 spells CASSLASAGSIDTQYF. The CDR3 bases are TGCGCCAGCAGCTTGGCCTCAGCGGGGTCGATAGATACGCAGTATTTT.

The chain employs TRBV7-2 and TRBJ1-2, with D possibly being TRBD1 (5 bases). The V end lost 5 bases, the J end lost 5 bases, and 24 bases lay between the germline ends. This CDR3 comprises 17 residues. CDR1 SGHTA and CDR2 FQGNSA come from the germline V gene. Here the CDR3 reads CASSQGLDGGGWYGYTF. DNA of the CDR3: TGTGCCAGCAGCCAAGGATTGGATGGGGGAGGATGGTATGGCTACACCTTC.

The chain combines TRBV11-2 with TRBJ1-2; 8 nucleotides line up with TRBD1. The ends lost 4 bases at V and 5 bases at J; junction bases unmatched: 18. The CDR3 runs to 18 residues. Germline CDR1 is SGHAT and CDR2 is FQNNGV. This CDR3 reads CASSSLSRDRFIGYGYTF. CDR3 nucleotides: TGTGCCAGCAGCTCCTTGTCCCGGGACAGGTTTATCGGTTATGGCTACACCTTC. Drawing the rest from reference TRBV11-2 and TRBJ1-2, the complete variable domain is EAGVAQSPRYKIIEKRQSVAFWCNPISGHATLYWYQQILGQGPKLLIQFQNNGVVDDSQLPKDRFSAERLKGVDSTLKIQPAKLEDSAVYLCASSSLSRDRFIGYGYTFGSGTRLTVV.